A single sample is the source of the 22 T cell receptor beta chains below, sequenced in a study of cytomegalovirus exposure and HLA in healthy donors. Primers: 60 Vbeta forward and 13 Jbeta reverse. Libraries were prepared by immunoSEQ multiplex PCR; TCRdb keeps only in-frame clonotypes and omits some of them. Seen in this sample are some 110,000 clones; the ten most common clones hold less than 4.5%. Sequenced sample: PBMCs. The receptors stem from a man aged 25-45 years in good health and CMV-seronegative.

This chain links TRBV9 with TRBJ1-2, with TRBD1 matching 8 bases. Trimming at V came to 4 bases and at J to 4 bases, leaving 9 bases not matched to a gene. The CDR3 spans 15 residues. Germline V lookup: CDR1 SGDLS, CDR2 YYNGEE. CDR3 sequence reads: CASSSNGQGSYGYTF. CDR3 DNA: TGTGCCAGCAGCTCAAACGGACAGGGATCCTATGGCTACACCTTC.

V usage is TRBV5-1 and J usage is TRBJ2-1, with 15 bases fitting TRBD2. CDR1 and CDR2 from the germline V gene are SGHRS and YFSETQ. The junction had 1 base not matched to a gene; V was cut back by 4 bases and J by 8 bases. The CDR3 extends over 14 amino acids. The CDR3 DNA reads as TGCGCCAGCAGCCGGACTAGCGGGGGGGATGAGCAGTTCTTC. This codes for CASSRTSGGDEQFF.

Here the CDR3 reads CASSLGSKPPLQETQYF. CDR3 in DNA: TGTGCCAGCAGTTTGGGTAGCAAACCACCACTCCAAGAGACCCAGTACTTC. The chain combines TRBV28 with TRBJ2-5; D is unclear. Germline V CDR1 and CDR2: MDHEN, SYDVKM. This CDR3 spans 17 amino acids. The ends were cut back, 3 bases at V and 1 base at J, with 18 bases in the middle.

The chain joins TRBV5-1 to TRBJ2-5; 10 nucleotides line up with TRBD2. CDR1 is SGHRS, CDR2 YFSETQ, per germline. With 2 bases clipped from V and 4 bases from J, the junction kept 8 bases outside the gene matches. CDR3 length: 16 residues. The CDR3 sequence is CASSLTSGGAGETQYF. In DNA, the CDR3 is TGCGCCAGCAGCTTAACAAGCGGGGGGGCCGGAGAGACCCAGTACTTC. Full variable domain (missing parts from reference TRBV5-1 and TRBJ2-5): KAGVTQTPRYLIKTRGQQVTLSCSPISGHRSVSWYQQTPGQGLQFLFEYFSETQRNKGNFPGRFSGRQFSNSRSEMNVSTLELGDSALYLCASSLTSGGAGETQYFGPGTRLLVL.

J is TRBJ1-3 and V is TRBV12-5, with D perhaps matching TRBD1 (6 bases). Per germline, CDR1 LGHNT and CDR2 FRNRAP. CDR3 length equals 16 residues. The V and J ends lost 2 bases and 5 bases respectively, with 16 bases between them. CDR3 loop: CASGLRTAALRNTIYF. DNA of the CDR3: TGTGCTAGTGGTTTGAGGACAGCTGCCTTAAGAAACACCATATATTTT. Based on the CDR3 plus reference TRBV12-5 and TRBJ1-3, the full variable domain is DARVTQTPRHKVTEMGQEVTMRCQPILGHNTVFWYRQTMMQGLELLAYFRNRAPLDDSGMPKDRFSAEMPDATLATLKIQPSEPRDSAVYFCASGLRTAALRNTIYFGEGSWLTVV.

The V gene is TRBV20-1, the J gene TRBJ2-5; D is ambiguous. With the DNA end fitting TRBJ2-7 better, the J assignment may be wrong. Germline CDR1 and CDR2: DFQATT and SNEGSKA (reference sequence). The CDR3 length is 11 residues. CDR3 sequence reads: CSARAIYEQYF. The CDR3, as DNA: TGCAGTGCTAGAGCCATCTACGAGCAGTACTTC.

This chain links TRBV5-4 with TRBJ2-7, with TRBD1 matching 9 bases. CDR3 length equals 17 residues. Germline assignment: CDR1 SGHNT and CDR2 YYREEE (reference sequence). The V gene end was trimmed by 3 bases and the J gene end by 0 bases; junction bases not matched to a gene: 10. CDR3: CASSWGDRALFSYEQYF. The CDR3 DNA reads TGTGCCAGCAGCTGGGGGGACAGGGCCCTCTTCTCCTACGAGCAGTACTTC.

This chain links TRBV5-1 with TRBJ1-4; D is unresolved. V was clipped by 4 bases and J by 4 bases, with 8 bases between them. The CDR3 is made up of 13 amino acids. Germline V gene lookup returns CDR1 SGHRS and CDR2 YFSETQ. The CDR3, as DNA: TGCGCCAGCAGCGCCACAGATAATGAAAAACTGTTTTTT. Residues: CASSATDNEKLFF.

The chain couples TRBV7-8 to TRBJ2-5, with D maybe TRBD2 (6 bases). This CDR3 is 18 amino acids long. The ends were cut back, 7 bases at V and 1 base at J, with 25 bases in the middle. Per the germline V gene, CDR1 is SGHVS and CDR2 is FQNEAQ. The CDR3 region has the DNA TGTGCCAGCACCCCACCCGGGAGAACTGCAGCGATCCAAGAGACCCAGTACTTC. Protein: CASTPPGRTAAIQETQYF.

The J gene is TRBJ1-4, the V gene TRBV7-9; tentative D call: TRBD1 (5 bases). V shed 4 bases and J shed 7 bases, with 16 bases lying between them. The CDR3 extends over 15 amino acids. The germline V gene encodes CDR1 SEHNR and CDR2 FQNEAQ (reference sequence). This chain's CDR3 is CASSSTGQALEKLFF. The DNA for the CDR3 is TGTGCCAGCAGCTCCACAGGTCAAGCTCTTGAAAAACTGTTTTTT. Supplemented by reference TRBV7-9 and TRBJ1-4, the full variable domain reads DTGVSQNPRHKITKRGQNVTFRCDPISEHNRLYWYRQTLGQGPEFLTYFQNEAQLEKSRLLSDRFSAERPKGSFSTLEIQRTEQGDSAMYLCASSSTGQALEKLFFGSGTQLSVL.

This chain joins TRBV27 and TRBJ2-5; TRBD2 is a possible D gene (5 bases). The CDR3 consists of 13 residues. Trimming left V 5 bases short and J 8 bases short, with 15 bases between. CDR1 is MNHEY, CDR2 SMNVEV, per germline (reference sequence). In nucleotides, the CDR3 is TGTGCCAGCAGTAATATTTTCAGCGGAACCCAGTACTTC. Its translation: CASSNIFSGTQYF.

The chain combines TRBV4-2 with TRBJ2-1; weak D call: TRBD2 (6 bases). This CDR3 comprises 15 residues. Germline V gene sequence: CDR1 LGHNA, CDR2 YNFKEQ. V shed 4 bases and J shed 3 bases, with 13 bases lying between them. The CDR3 region is CASSRLAGFYNEQFF. The CDR3 DNA reads as TGTGCCAGCAGCCGCCTGGCGGGGTTCTACAATGAGCAGTTCTTC.

This sequence joins TRBV19 and TRBJ2-3; 9 bases fit TRBD1. CDR3 length: 14 amino acids. V gave up 4 bases and J gave up 5 bases; unmatched junction bases: 4. Germline lookup yields CDR1 LNHDA and CDR2 SQIVND (reference sequence). The CDR3: CASSNTGGGDTQYF. CDR3 coding DNA: TGTGCCAGTAGTAATACAGGGGGCGGAGATACGCAGTATTTT.

V usage is TRBV7-2 and J usage is TRBJ2-7; 10 nucleotides line up with TRBD2. Germline V gene lookup returns CDR1 SGHTA and CDR2 FQGNSA. V dropped 1 base and J dropped 4; count of bases not matched to a gene: 7. This CDR3 region has 16 residues. CDR3 DNA sequence: TGTGCCAGCAGCTTAGAAGGAACTAGCGGGGTTTACGAGCAGTACTTC. It yields the protein CASSLEGTSGVYEQYF.

As for this clone: Other nucleotide sequences from this sample produce the same CDR3. The rearrangement joins TRBV6-4 to TRBJ2-1; TRBD2 aligns across 7 bases. The CDR3 contains 15 residues. The V and J ends lost 3 bases and 0 bases, in that order; junction bases with no gene match: 2. In germline, CDR1 is MRHNA, CDR2 SNTAGT. CDR3 DNA sequence: TGTGCCAGCAGTGAATCGGGGGGCTCCTACAATGAGCAGTTCTTC. Translating gives CASSESGGSYNEQFF.

J is TRBJ2-5 and V is TRBV30; 11 bases align to TRBD1. The CDR3 contains 11 residues. V dropped 5 bases and J dropped 8; count of bases not matched to a gene: 1. The germline V gene encodes CDR1 GTSNPN and CDR2 SVGIG (reference sequence). Written as DNA, the CDR3 is TGTGCCTGGGGGACAGGGGGAACCCAGTACTTC. Translated: CAWGTGGTQYF.

The CDR3 nucleotides read TGTGCCAGCAGCTTGGCACAGGGGGCTCACACCATATATTTT. It codes for CASSLAQGAHTIYF. V usage is TRBV5-6 and J usage is TRBJ1-3; 9 bases match TRBD1. With V trimmed by 0 bases and J by 8 bases, 3 bases remained unmatched. CDR1 and CDR2 (germline): SGHDT, YYEEEE. This CDR3 contains 14 residues.

This chain joins TRBV19 and TRBJ1-2; no firm D call. The V and J ends lost 7 bases and 6 bases respectively, with 15 bases between them. This CDR3 is 13 amino acids long. Germline CDR1 is LNHDA and CDR2 is SQIVND (reference sequence). CDR3 amino acids: CASNRGFPDGYTF. DNA for the CDR3: TGTGCCAGTAATCGAGGGTTTCCTGATGGCTACACCTTC.

The rearrangement joins TRBV5-1 to TRBJ1-4; TRBD1 matches 8 bases. V shed 1 base, J shed 4 bases, and the junction held 6 bases outside the gene matches. Germline assignment: CDR1 SGHRS and CDR2 YFSETQ. The CDR3 is 16 amino acids. The CDR3 sequence: CASSLQGAPGNEKLFF. The CDR3 bases are TGCGCCAGCAGCTTGCAGGGGGCGCCCGGTAATGAAAAACTGTTTTTT.

This rearrangement joins TRBV10-3 to TRBJ1-2; TRBD1 agrees at 10 bases. The germline CDR1 and CDR2 sequences are ENHRY and SYGVKD. This CDR3 has 15 residues. The junction had 10 bases not matched to a gene; V was cut back by 6 bases and J by 6 bases. The CDR3 region is CAIRDGTGASHGYTF. The CDR3, as DNA: TGTGCCATCAGGGATGGGACAGGGGCGAGTCATGGCTACACCTTC.

The chain uses TRBV28 and TRBJ2-5; 11 bases match TRBD2. The J call could be wrong; TRBJ2-7 is a better fit for the DNA end. The CDR3 has 15 amino acids. Germline CDR1 and CDR2: MDHEN and SYDVKM. CDR3 bases: TGTGCCAGCAGCCCTATTAGCGGGGGGGGCTACGAGCAGTACTTC. As protein: CASSPISGGGYEQYF.

J is TRBJ2-7 and V is TRBV4-2; possible D gene TRBD2, 6 bases. The germline gives CDR1 LGHNA, CDR2 YNFKEQ. The V end was cut by 4 bases, the J end by 3 bases, with 16 bases between. This CDR3 has 15 amino acids. The CDR3 region is CASSLEWGEDYEQYF. Written as DNA, the CDR3 is TGTGCCAGCAGCCTTGAATGGGGGGAGGACTACGAGCAGTACTTC.